The 12 T cell receptor beta chains below all came from one sample that was sequenced in a study of CD8 T cells in Susac syndrome. Random hexamers were used to reverse transcribe an amount of 0.5 to 1 ug RNA. MiXCR, applied by TCRdb to the immunoSEQ multiplex PCR reads, yields one record per CDR3 protein. This repertoire shows under 90,000 distinct CDR3 sequences, 85% to 95% found once; its top ten account for 0.4% to 0.5%. Sequences were obtained from CD8+ T cells from PBMCs. Receptors were obtained from a human donor with Susac syndrome.

V usage is TRBV6-2 or TRBV6-3 and J usage is TRBJ2-7; D is ambiguous. CDR1 MNHEY and CDR2 SVGEGT come from the germline V gene. V was trimmed by 5 bases and J by 2 bases, leaving 13 bases between them. The CDR3 is made up of 14 amino acids. The CDR3 protein is CASSQIPGTYEQYF. The CDR3 DNA sequence: TGTGCCAGCAGTCAGATCCCCGGAACCTACGAGCAGTACTTC.

This chain links TRBV24-1 with TRBJ2-2; TRBD2 matches 11 bases. Germline V gives CDR1 KGHDR, CDR2 SFDVKD. Trimming took 10 bases from V and 2 from J; bases not matched to a gene: 8. CDR3 length: 16 residues. CDR3 sequence reads: CATQEGTSGNTGELFF. CDR3 sequence (DNA): TGTGCCACTCAGGAGGGGACTAGCGGTAACACCGGGGAGCTGTTTTTT.

This clonotype was recorded once. J is TRBJ2-7 and V is TRBV5-6; possibly TRBD2 for D (6 bases). This CDR3 region has 14 residues. Per the germline V gene, CDR1 is SGHDT and CDR2 is YYEEEE. Trimming shortened V by 2 bases and J by 0 bases, and 9 bases separated the two germline ends. CDR3 DNA sequence: TGTGCCAGCAGCTTTTTAGCGGACTCCTACGAGCAGTACTTC. It is translated as CASSFLADSYEQYF.

Concerning this clonotype: A read error may account for a junction end that differs from germline. J is TRBJ1-1 and V is TRBV14, with D uncertain. The CDR3 loop spans 15 amino acids. Looked up from germline, CDR1 is SGHDN and CDR2 is FVKESK. In nucleotides, the CDR3 is TGTGCCAGCAGCCAAGAATTCGCATTGAACACTGAAGTTTTCTTT. Translation gives CASSQEFALNTEVFF.

This chain uses TRBV20-1 with TRBJ2-1; 13 nucleotides align to TRBD2. J was trimmed by 5 bases and V by 1 base; bases with no gene match: 8. Germline loops: CDR1 DFQATT, CDR2 SNEGSKA (reference sequence). The CDR3 has 17 residues. The CDR3 here is CSARVLSGTSGNNEQFF. DNA of the CDR3: TGCAGTGCTAGAGTCCTATCCGGGACTAGCGGGAACAATGAGCAGTTCTTC.

The genes are TRBV29-1 and TRBJ1-2; D might be TRBD1 (6 bases). Germline V gene lookup returns CDR1 SQVTM and CDR2 ANQGSEA. The length of the CDR3 is 14 residues. V lost 4 bases and J lost 4, with 16 bases in between. The CDR3 loop reads CSVVQGPPSYGYTF. The CDR3 DNA reads TGCAGCGTTGTTCAGGGGCCTCCCTCCTATGGCTACACCTTC.

The chain links TRBV5-1 to TRBJ1-1; the match to TRBD1 covers 9 bases. The CDR3 is 15 residues long. Germline V gene sequence: CDR1 SGHRS, CDR2 YFSETQ. V was pared by 1 base and J by 5 bases, with 6 bases of the junction left unmatched. The CDR3, as DNA: TGCGCCAGCAGCTTGCAACGGACAGGGGAAACTGAAGCTTTCTTT. Residues: CASSLQRTGETEAFF.

The chain couples TRBV27 to TRBJ2-1; 8 bases match TRBD2. The CDR3 covers 15 residues. The V and J ends lost 7 bases and 7 bases, in that order; junction bases with no gene match: 12. Looked up from germline, CDR1 is MNHEY and CDR2 is SMNVEV (reference sequence). The CDR3 region has the DNA TGTGCCAGCACCTTCGGGACTAGTGGGGCGAATGAGCAGTTCTTC. Its protein product is CASTFGTSGANEQFF.

The DNA of the CDR3 is TGTGCCAGCAGCCCCATAGGGACAGGGTTTGAAGAGACCCAGTACTTC. As protein: CASSPIGTGFEETQYF. The chain has TRBV11-2 and TRBJ2-5; 9 bases map to TRBD1. Germline values: CDR1 SGHAT, CDR2 FQNNGV. V lost 5 bases and J lost 3; bases outside the gene matches: 10. The CDR3 contains 16 residues.

The chain is built from TRBV12-3 or TRBV12-4 and TRBJ2-3; D not certain. V was trimmed by 2 bases and J by 2 bases, leaving 5 bases between them. This CDR3 region has 13 residues. CDR3 residues: CASSLNPTDTQYF. DNA for the CDR3: TGTGCCAGCAGTTTAAACCCCACAGATACGCAGTATTTT.

The chain links TRBV12-3 or TRBV12-4 to TRBJ2-1; 15 bases agree with TRBD2. This CDR3 is built from 16 residues. Trimming removed 1 base from V and 10 bases from J; junction bases left unmatched: 5. Written as DNA, the CDR3 is TGTGCCAGCAGTTTAGGTGGACTAGCGGGAGGGGGGGAGCAGTTCTTC. Protein: CASSLGGLAGGGEQFF.

This clonotype was observed a handful of times. V usage is TRBV11-2 and J usage is TRBJ2-1, with unresolved D. Germline loops: CDR1 SGHAT, CDR2 FQNNGV. Trimming took 1 base from V and 3 from J, leaving 10 bases between them. The CDR3 extends over 15 amino acids. The CDR3 region has the DNA TGTGCCAGCAGCTTAGTAACACAGTACTACAATGAGCAGTTCTTC. It is translated as CASSLVTQYYNEQFF.